A single sample gave rise to the 32 T cell receptor beta chains below, sequenced in a study of cytomegalovirus exposure and HLA in healthy donors. Assay used: immunoSEQ multiplex PCR; TCRdb lists only in-frame clones, some missing. Of about 220,000 clones in the sample, roughly 89% were seen once. Sequenced input: PBMCs. The receptors derive from a young man in good health and CMV-seronegative.

The genes are TRBV9 and TRBJ2-5; 10 bases match TRBD2. CDR1 is SGDLS, CDR2 YYNGEE, per germline. The V and J ends lost 0 bases and 3 bases, in that order; junction bases with no gene match: 11. The CDR3 has 18 residues. Here the CDR3 reads CASSVAAGRLAGEETQYF. The DNA for the CDR3 is TGTGCCAGCAGCGTAGCTGCAGGGCGTCTAGCGGGGGAAGAGACCCAGTACTTC.

The gene calls are TRBV18 and TRBJ2-7, with a tentative D call TRBD1 (5 bases). CDR3 length equals 14 residues. Looked up from germline, CDR1 is KGHSH and CDR2 is LQKENI. V was cut by 1 base and J by 6 bases, with 13 bases left in between. This CDR3 reads CASSPQKGLSEQYF. CDR3 DNA: TGTGCCAGCTCACCACAAAAGGGGTTAAGCGAGCAGTACTTC.

This clone was seen more than once but under ten times. The J gene is TRBJ2-7, the V gene TRBV7-9; D ambiguous. This CDR3 spans 13 amino acids. The V gene lost 5 bases and the J gene lost 0 bases, with 8 bases spanning the gap. Germline CDR1 reads SEHNR; CDR2 reads FQNEAQ (reference sequence). CDR3 sequence (DNA): TGTGCCAGCAGCAGATACAACTCCTACGAGCAGTACTTC. Encoded protein: CASSRYNSYEQYF.

This chain connects TRBV5-8 to TRBJ1-2; 7 bases line up with TRBD1. V lost 3 bases and J lost 3; bases outside the gene matches: 8. The V gene's germline CDR1 is SGHTS and CDR2 YDEGEE. This CDR3 comprises 15 residues. CDR3 in DNA: TGTGCCAGCAGCTACCGTCCCGGGACAGACTATGGCTACACCTTC. Translating it yields CASSYRPGTDYGYTF.

The chain has TRBV10-3 and TRBJ1-5, with 8 bases identical to TRBD1. In germline, CDR1 is ENHRY, CDR2 SYGVKD. Losses at the gene ends were 6 bases for V and 7 bases for J; bases not matched to a gene: 5. The CDR3 contains 13 residues. The CDR3 sequence is CAIRAGGGQPQHF. The CDR3 DNA sequence: TGTGCCATCAGAGCAGGGGGCGGACAGCCCCAGCATTTT.

The table lists this clone with a count of one. The V gene is TRBV7-2, the J gene TRBJ1-2; TRBD1 might be the D (6 bases). The germline V and J ends were trimmed by 2 bases and 4 bases, with 11 bases remaining between them. CDR1 is SGHTA, CDR2 FQGNSA, per germline. The CDR3 sequence is 14 residues long. In DNA, the CDR3 is TGTGCCAGCAGCTTAAAACAGGACAGCTATGGCTACACCTTC. Its protein product is CASSLKQDSYGYTF.

CDR3 amino acids: CASSGGLEYNEQFF. DNA of the CDR3: TGCGCCAGCAGTGGGGGACTAGAGTACAATGAGCAGTTCTTC. The V and J genes are TRBV10-1 and TRBJ2-1; TRBD2 agrees at 8 bases. The ends lost 4 bases at V and 4 bases at J; junction bases unmatched: 3. CDR3 length: 14 residues. CDR1 WNHNN and CDR2 SYGVQD come from the germline V gene (reference sequence).

CDR3 amino acids: CASSRGRESQPQHF. The CDR3 DNA sequence: TGTGCCAGCAGCAGGGGGCGCGAGAGTCAGCCCCAGCATTTT. The chain carries TRBV25-1 and TRBJ1-5; 8 nucleotides agree with TRBD1. With 6 bases clipped from V and 6 bases from J, the junction kept 7 bases outside the gene matches. Germline CDR1 MGHDK, CDR2 SYGVNS. CDR3 length: 14 residues.

This chain links TRBV6-1 with TRBJ2-7, with a tentative D call TRBD1 (5 bases). In germline, CDR1 is MNHNS, CDR2 SASEGT. CDR3 length: 14 residues. V was pared by 4 bases and J by 6 bases, with 16 bases between. This CDR3 reads CASSGRIGVAEQYF. In nucleotides, the CDR3 is TGTGCCAGCAGTGGCCGGATAGGGGTCGCCGAGCAGTACTTC.

V is TRBV25-1 and J is TRBJ2-3, with D perhaps matching TRBD1 (5 bases). Trimming removed 6 bases at V and 4 bases at J, with 11 bases between. The CDR3 extends over 13 amino acids. CDR1 and CDR2 from the germline V gene are MGHDK and SYGVNS. The CDR3 DNA is TGTGCCAGCAGGCAGGGCTTATCAGATACGCAGTATTTT. Its translation: CASRQGLSDTQYF. The full variable domain, its missing parts supplied by reference TRBV25-1 and TRBJ2-3, is EADIYQTPRYLVIGTGKKITLECSQTMGHDKMYWYQQDPGMELHLIHYSYGVNSTEKGDLSSESTVSRIRTEHFPLTLESARPSHTSQYLCASRQGLSDTQYFGPGTRLTVL.

The CDR3 sequence is CATSRGEKSPLHF. The CDR3 DNA sequence: TGTGCCACCAGCAGAGGCGAGAAATCACCCCTCCACTTT. The chain employs TRBV15 and TRBJ1-6; no reliable D call. Trimming stripped 1 base from V and 10 bases from J, with 8 bases between. The germline V gene has CDR1 LNHNV and CDR2 YYDKDF (reference sequence). The CDR3 runs to 13 residues. The full variable domain, in which reference TRBV15 and TRBJ1-6 provide the parts outside the CDR3, is DAMVIQNPRYQVTQFGKPVTLSCSQTLNHNVMYWYQQKSSQAPKLLFHYYDKDFNNEADTPDNFQSRRPNTSFCFLDIRSPGLGDTAMYLCATSRGEKSPLHFGNGTRLTVT.

The DNA for the CDR3 is TGTGCCAGCAGCGCCTCAGGGGAACAGCCCCAGCATTTT. It translates to CASSASGEQPQHF. This sequence joins TRBV9 and TRBJ1-5; D is possibly TRBD1 (6 bases). CDR3 length: 13 residues. The ends were cut back, 3 bases at V and 7 bases at J, with 11 bases in the middle. The germline CDR1 and CDR2 sequences are SGDLS and YYNGEE.

This clone was seen just once. This CDR3 is CASSRPGQSFHEQYF. The DNA of the CDR3 is TGTGCCAGCAGCCGCCCGGGACAGTCTTTCCACGAGCAGTACTTC. This rearrangement joins TRBV2 to TRBJ2-7, with 7 bases that match TRBD1. The CDR3 sequence is 15 residues long. The germline V gene encodes CDR1 SNHLY and CDR2 FYNNEI. V lost 6 bases, J lost 5 bases, and 13 bases stayed unmatched.

This chain connects TRBV6-5 to TRBJ2-3; D possibly corresponds to TRBD2 (7 bases). Germline V gene lookup returns CDR1 MNHEY and CDR2 SVGAGI. V dropped 8 bases and J dropped 5 bases, with 20 bases sitting between them. The CDR3 length is 15 residues. For the CDR3, the DNA is TGTGCCAGCTCTACAGTAGGGGGGGCCAGAGATACGCAGTATTTT. It is translated as CASSTVGGARDTQYF.

The chain employs TRBV4-1 and TRBJ2-5, with 7 bases identical to TRBD1. The CDR3 consists of 16 residues. Germline CDR1 is MGHRA and CDR2 is YSYEKL. V lost 3 bases and J lost 3; bases outside the gene matches: 10. Here the CDR3 reads CASSQVTGIVKETQYF. The CDR3 coding sequence is TGCGCCAGCAGCCAGGTGACAGGGATTGTAAAAGAGACCCAGTACTTC.

The chain recombines TRBV28 with TRBJ1-1; D unresolved. CDR1 MDHEN and CDR2 SYDVKM come from the germline V gene. The CDR3 extends over 12 amino acids. Trimming shortened V by 4 bases and J by 4 bases, and 7 bases separated the two germline ends. The CDR3, as DNA: TGTGCCAGCAGTTCGGGGTTCACTGAAGCTTTCTTT. Its translation: CASSSGFTEAFF. Full variable domain (rest looked up from reference TRBV28 and TRBJ1-1): DVKVTQSSRYLVKRTGEKVFLECVQDMDHENMFWYRQDPGLGLRLIYFSYDVKMKEKGDIPEGYSVSREKKERFSLILESASTNQTSMYLCASSSGFTEAFFGQGTRLTVV.

This chain joins TRBV30 and TRBJ2-7; TRBD2 aligns across 7 bases. Germline-derived CDR1 and CDR2 are GTSNPN and SVGIG (reference sequence). Germline trimming cut 4 bases from V and 4 bases from J; bases unmatched to any gene: 4. CDR3 length: 12 residues. The chain's CDR3 is CAWTAGVYEQYF. The CDR3 bases are TGTGCCTGGACCGCGGGAGTTTACGAGCAGTACTTC. Supplemented by reference TRBV30 and TRBJ2-7, the full variable domain reads SQTIHQWPATLVQPVGSPLSLECTVEGTSNPNLYWYRQAAGRGLQLLFYSVGIGQISSEVPQNLSASRPQDRQFILSSKKLLLSDSGFYLCAWTAGVYEQYFGPGTRLTVT.

This rearrangement joins TRBV4-1 to TRBJ1-5; 9 nucleotides match TRBD1. Germline CDR1 is MGHRA and CDR2 is YSYEKL. This CDR3 comprises 14 residues. V trimming: 4 bases; J trimming: 6 bases; junction bases outside the gene matches: 4. DNA for the CDR3: TGCGCCAGCAGCCGAGACAGGGGGGCTCAGCCCCAGCATTTT. It codes for CASSRDRGAQPQHF.

This chain uses TRBV2 with TRBJ2-7; 7 bases map to TRBD1. The J segment lost 3 bases and the V segment lost 6 bases, leaving 8 bases of the junction unmatched. The CDR3 covers 14 residues. Germline values: CDR1 SNHLY, CDR2 FYNNEI. This chain's CDR3 is CASRQTGSDYEQYF. CDR3 bases: TGTGCCAGCAGACAGACAGGGTCAGACTACGAGCAGTACTTC.

This chain links TRBV28 with TRBJ1-3, with D uncertain. V gave up 5 bases and J gave up 4 bases, with 12 bases separating them. Per the germline V gene, CDR1 is MDHEN and CDR2 is SYDVKM. This CDR3 contains 14 residues. CDR3 DNA sequence: TGTGCCAGCAGTGACCGGGGTGCGGGAAACACCATATATTTT. This encodes CASSDRGAGNTIYF.

The chain uses TRBV4-2 and TRBJ1-5; the D gene is possibly TRBD1 (5 bases). Trimming took off 5 bases at V and 6 bases at J, with 8 bases between the two ends. Germline CDR1 LGHNA, CDR2 YNFKEQ. The CDR3 is made up of 12 amino acids. As DNA, the CDR3 is TGTGCCAGCAGCTCAAGGGGTCAGCCCCAGCATTTT. Its protein is CASSSRGQPQHF.

The V gene is TRBV6-6, the J gene TRBJ2-7; no definite D call. Germline V gives CDR1 MNHNY, CDR2 SVGAGI (reference sequence). V was cut by 7 bases and J by 3 bases, with 13 bases left in between. This CDR3 comprises 13 residues. The CDR3 is CASTRRGSYEQYF. Written as DNA, the CDR3 is TGTGCCAGCACCCGAAGAGGTAGCTACGAGCAGTACTTC.

This chain uses TRBV30 with TRBJ2-5, with 16 positions matching TRBD2. The CDR3 contains 15 residues. Trimming at V came to 8 bases and at J to 10 bases, leaving 13 bases not matched to a gene. The germline V gene encodes CDR1 GTSNPN and CDR2 SVGIG (reference sequence). The CDR3 region is CAALPGLAGGRDQYF. Here the CDR3 DNA reads TGTGCCGCCTTACCGGGACTAGCGGGAGGGCGTGACCAGTACTTC.

The rearrangement joins TRBV25-1 to TRBJ2-7; TRBD1 aligns across 7 bases. After removal of 6 bases from V and 5 bases from J, the junction contained 16 bases not matched to a gene. Germline loops: CDR1 MGHDK, CDR2 SYGVNS. CDR3 length equals 16 residues. This CDR3 reads CASRDTGTATIHEQYF. The CDR3 bases are TGTGCCAGCAGGGATACCGGGACAGCGACCATCCACGAGCAGTACTTC.

This sequence joins TRBV30 and TRBJ1-5, with 10 bases matching TRBD1. CDR1 is GTSNPN and CDR2 is SVGIG in the germline V gene (reference sequence). The CDR3 runs to 13 residues. Germline trimming cut 5 bases from V and 6 bases from J; bases unmatched to any gene: 4. Written as DNA, the CDR3 is TGTGCCTGGGGGGACAGGGGTGGTCAGCCCCAGCATTTT. It is translated as CAWGDRGGQPQHF.

The rearrangement joins TRBV28 to TRBJ1-1; the D is unclear. This CDR3 has 12 residues. Trimming cost V 5 bases and J 1 base, with 5 bases left between them. Germline CDR1 and CDR2: MDHEN and SYDVKM. CDR3 sequence: CASSTPNTEAFF. DNA of the CDR3: TGTGCCAGCAGTACTCCGAACACTGAAGCTTTCTTT. Using reference TRBV28 and TRBJ1-1 for the parts outside the CDR3, the full variable domain is DVKVTQSSRYLVKRTGEKVFLECVQDMDHENMFWYRQDPGLGLRLIYFSYDVKMKEKGDIPEGYSVSREKKERFSLILESASTNQTSMYLCASSTPNTEAFFGQGTRLTVV.

This rearrangement joins TRBV29-1 to TRBJ2-2; D is perhaps TRBD2 (5 bases). The ends were cut back, 3 bases at V and 5 bases at J, with 10 bases in the middle. The CDR3 contains 13 residues. CDR1 SQVTM and CDR2 ANQGSEA come from the germline V gene. The CDR3 region is CSVESDSTGELFF. CDR3 nucleotides: TGCAGCGTTGAGTCGGACTCTACCGGGGAGCTGTTTTTT.

This clone appeared once. V and J are TRBV7-8 and TRBJ2-5; 9 bases agree with TRBD1. The CDR3 contains 14 residues. Germline trimming cut 7 bases from V and 6 bases from J; bases unmatched to any gene: 9. Germline loops: CDR1 SGHVS, CDR2 FQNEAQ. Here the CDR3 reads CASTPEYRGQTQYF. As DNA, the CDR3 is TGTGCCAGCACCCCGGAGTACAGGGGGCAGACCCAGTACTTC.

This clone appeared once. The CDR3 DNA reads as TGTGCCAGCAGATACAGCTCAGATACGCAGTATTTT. Its protein product is CASRYSSDTQYF. The chain has TRBV2 and TRBJ2-3; D remains ambiguous. From germline, CDR1 is SNHLY and CDR2 FYNNEI. CDR3 length: 12 residues. V lost 6 bases and J 4 bases, leaving 8 bases between the germline ends.

This chain uses TRBV5-6 with TRBJ1-2; TRBD1 matches 8 bases. The CDR3 is 12 amino acids. V lost 6 bases and J lost 7; bases outside the gene matches: 5. Germline V gene lookup returns CDR1 SGHDT and CDR2 YYEEEE. The CDR3 here is CASTRTGLGYTF. In nucleotides, the CDR3 is TGTGCCAGCACCCGGACAGGGCTTGGCTACACCTTC.

This chain links TRBV6-1 with TRBJ2-3; TRBD2 matches 9 bases. This CDR3 has 15 amino acids. The V segment lost 4 bases and the J segment 1 base; nucleotides outside the gene matches: 3. Germline CDR1 is MNHNS and CDR2 is SASEGT. CDR3 loop: CASSGRTSGTDTQYF. The CDR3 nucleotides are TGTGCCAGCAGTGGCAGGACTAGCGGCACAGATACGCAGTATTTT.

The chain uses TRBV9 and TRBJ2-7, with 9 bases aligning to TRBD1. After removal of 1 base from V and 4 bases from J, the junction contained 6 bases not matched to a gene. The germline CDR1 and CDR2 sequences are SGDLS and YYNGEE. The CDR3 spans 15 residues. In DNA form, the CDR3 reads TGTGCCAGCAGCGTAAGTGGGACAGGGCAATACGAGCAGTACTTC. This translates into CASSVSGTGQYEQYF.